A selection of T cell receptor beta chains follows, all from one sample in a study of cytomegalovirus exposure and HLA in healthy donors. Assay: immunoSEQ multiplex PCR; the TCRdb copy retains only in-frame clones and omits some. The sample data list more than 45,000 clones. The sample was PBMCs. These receptors came from a woman aged 25 to 39 in good health and CMV-seropositive. The CDR3 runs from the conserved cysteine through the conserved F or W. Each record gives: V gene, J gene, CDR3 protein.

TRBV4-2,TRBJ2-2,CASSQIQRGGGELFF
TRBV10-3,TRBJ2-7,CAIRVGTSGEQYF
TRBV7-9,TRBJ2-5,CASSSRGGFLYF
TRBV6-1,TRBJ2-2,CASREEPRAGELFF
TRBV6-1,TRBJ2-3,CASSEAGGQLTDTQYF
TRBV29-1,TRBJ2-1,CSCGGANEQFF
TRBV6-5,TRBJ2-3,CASSYQRGGPDTQYF
TRBV20-1,TRBJ2-5,CSARYVETQYF
TRBV18,TRBJ1-5,CASSGQGRDQPQHF
TRBV28,TRBJ1-1,CASTTIKDKDTEAFF
TRBV6-5,TRBJ2-1,CASSLDGQGPYNEQFF
TRBV5-1,TRBJ1-1,CASGRRGQGTRDTEAFF
TRBV30,TRBJ1-3,CAWRWGDRGNTIYF
TRBV18,TRBJ1-1,CASSTQTGNTEAFF
TRBV7-9,TRBJ2-7,CASSFELDYEQYF
TRBV4-1,TRBJ1-1,CASRLGTANTEAFF
TRBV6-1,TRBJ2-3,CASMSETDTQYF
TRBV4-1,TRBJ1-1,CASSPSGTGGSTEAFF
TRBV6-1,TRBJ1-1,CASREWTGTNEAFF
TRBV30,TRBJ2-7,CAWQVGQGASEQYF
TRBV2,TRBJ2-5,CASSTWSGGHQETQYF
TRBV5-6,TRBJ1-2,CASSLDTNYGYTF
TRBV19,TRBJ1-4,CASSSYRTAENEKLFF
TRBV12-5,TRBJ1-2,CASGLPRTGGGYGYTF
TRBV2,TRBJ2-3,CASSGLASGTDTQYF
TRBV6-5,TRBJ2-7,CASSYSGGEQYF
TRBV5-1,TRBJ2-6,CASSRGQVSGANVLTF
TRBV18,TRBJ1-3,CASSPDRAGNTIYF
TRBV6-6,TRBJ2-7,CASSPGTSGNYEQYF
TRBV7-2,TRBJ2-7,CASSPPGDEQYF
TRBV5-1,TRBJ1-2,CASSFTENYGYTF
TRBV19,TRBJ2-7,CASSADRGGDEQYF
TRBV6-1,TRBJ2-5,CASSEGTSGEETQYF
TRBV5-1,TRBJ2-1,CASSYRVRDRGDEQFF
TRBV19,TRBJ1-1,CASIAGQGSGNTEAFF
TRBV7-9,TRBJ1-2,CASRLAGSGLGYTF
TRBV9,TRBJ2-3,CASSVAASGGTQYF
TRBV4-2,TRBJ2-7,CASSLYGTNPLEQYF
TRBV18,TRBJ2-5,CASSPLAGGQETQYF
TRBV4-2,TRBJ2-5,CASSHHIQGRAETQYF
TRBV15,TRBJ2-5,CATSRVGGQETQYF
TRBV2,TRBJ2-3,CASSPGLPTDTQYF
TRBV28,TRBJ2-5,CASSGTSGLQETQYF
TRBV4-2,TRBJ2-1,CASSLGAGSSYNEQFF
TRBV4-2,TRBJ2-7,CASSQGGDRGRSYEQYF
TRBV9,TRBJ1-2,CASSVAAEGGYGYTF
TRBV30,TRBJ1-2,CAWSVGGYGYTF
TRBV11-2,TRBJ1-2,CASSFRAGYTF
TRBV7-6,TRBJ2-4,CASSLWTGGSKNIQYF